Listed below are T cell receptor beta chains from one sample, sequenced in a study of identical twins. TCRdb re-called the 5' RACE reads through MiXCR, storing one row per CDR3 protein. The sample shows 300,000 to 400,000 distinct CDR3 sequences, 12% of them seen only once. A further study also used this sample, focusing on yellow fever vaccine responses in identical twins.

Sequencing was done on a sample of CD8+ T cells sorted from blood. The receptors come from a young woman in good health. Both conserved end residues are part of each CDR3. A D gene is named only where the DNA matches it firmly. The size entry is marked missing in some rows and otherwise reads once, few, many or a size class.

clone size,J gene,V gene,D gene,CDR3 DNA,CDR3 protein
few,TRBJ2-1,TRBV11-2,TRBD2,TGTGCCAGCAGCAACGGACTCGGGACTAGCGGGAGGGATTCCTACAATGAGCAGTTCTTC,CASSNGLGTSGRDSYNEQFF
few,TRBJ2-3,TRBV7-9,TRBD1,TGTGCCAGCAGGGACTCTAGGGACAGGGCCACAGATACGCAGTATTTT,CASRDSRDRATDTQYF
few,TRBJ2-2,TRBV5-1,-,TGCGCCAGCAGCCCGGGCAGGGAGCTGTTTTTT,CASSPGRELFF
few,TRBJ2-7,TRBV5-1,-,TGCGCCAGCAGCTCTGGGGGGAGTTTGTACGAGCAGTACTTC,CASSSGGSLYEQYF
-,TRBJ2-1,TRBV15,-,TGTGCCACCAGCAGCAGGGCCCTCTACAATGAGCAGTTCTTC,CATSSRALYNEQFF
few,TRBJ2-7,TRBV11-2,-,TGTGCCAGCAGCCCCCTCGGTGACAAGGCTAAATACGAGCAGTACTTC,CASSPLGDKAKYEQYF
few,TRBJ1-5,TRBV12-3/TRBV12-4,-,TGTGCCAGCACCCATTTTCTTCGCCAGCCCCAGCATTTT,CASTHFLRQPQHF
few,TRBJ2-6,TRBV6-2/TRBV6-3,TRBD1,TGTGCCAGCACCGGGACAGGGGGCACTGGGGCCAACGTCCTGACTTTC,CASTGTGGTGANVLTF
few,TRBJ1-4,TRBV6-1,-,TGTGCCAGCAGCCCCAAGTGGGACGCAACTAATGAAAAACTGTTTTTT,CASSPKWDATNEKLFF
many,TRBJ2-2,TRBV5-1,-,TGCGCCAGCAGCTGGGCTCGCGACCTGAACACCGGGGAGCTGTTTTTT,CASSWARDLNTGELFF
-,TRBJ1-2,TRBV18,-,TGTGCCAGCTCATCGCCGACAGAGCCGAAGGGCTATGGCTACACCTTC,CASSSPTEPKGYGYTF
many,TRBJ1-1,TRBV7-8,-,TGTGCCAGCAGCTTAGGACGACAGATTCTGAACACTGAAGCTTTCTTT,CASSLGRQILNTEAFF
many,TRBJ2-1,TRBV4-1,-,TGCGCCAGCAGCCAGTCCGGGACGCTGACCTACAATGAGCAGTTCTTC,CASSQSGTLTYNEQFF
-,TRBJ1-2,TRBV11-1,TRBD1,TGTGCCAGCAGCTCCCCTCAGGGGGATGGCTACACCTTC,CASSSPQGDGYTF
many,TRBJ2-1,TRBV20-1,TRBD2,TGCAGTGGGGCTAGCGGGAGCGATGAGCAGTTCTTC,CSGASGSDEQFF
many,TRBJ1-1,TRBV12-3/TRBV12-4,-,TGTGCCACCGGACGGCTTAACACTGAAGCTTTCTTT,CATGRLNTEAFF
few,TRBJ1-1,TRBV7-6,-,TGTGCCAGCAGCTCAACCCCGTGGAGTACGAACACTGAAGCTTTCTTT,CASSSTPWSTNTEAFF
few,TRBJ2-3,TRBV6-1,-,TGTGCCAGCAGTGAAGGTCTTTGGCGAACTAGCACAGATACGCAGTATTTT,CASSEGLWRTSTDTQYF
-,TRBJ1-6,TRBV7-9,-,TGTGCCAGCAGCTCCCGGAGTGGGTATTCACCCCTCCACTTT,CASSSRSGYSPLHF
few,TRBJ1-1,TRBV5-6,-,TGTGCCAGCACCCCGGCCGGGGCCCTCGGGTTAGGCGCTGAAGCTTTCTTT,CASTPAGALGLGAEAFF
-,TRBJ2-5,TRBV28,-,TGTGCCAGCCAAGTTTATGAACAGGGCGGGTGGGAGACCCAGTACTTC,CASQVYEQGGWETQYF
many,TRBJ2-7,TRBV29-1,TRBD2,TGCAGCGTCGGGACTAGCTCCTACGAGCAGTACTTC,CSVGTSSYEQYF
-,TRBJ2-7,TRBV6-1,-,TGTGCCAGCAGGCCCCGGGGAACCGCGTCCTACGAGCAGTACTTC,CASRPRGTASYEQYF
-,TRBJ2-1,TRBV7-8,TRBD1,TGTGCCAGCGCCGGGACAGGGGGCTCCTACAATGAGCAGTTCTTC,CASAGTGGSYNEQFF
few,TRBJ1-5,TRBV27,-,TGTGCCAGCAGTTTATCGTTAGGAAATCAGCCCCAGCATTTT,CASSLSLGNQPQHF
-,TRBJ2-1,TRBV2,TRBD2,TGTGCCAGCAGTGATACTAGCGGGACCCCCAATGAGCAGTTCTTC,CASSDTSGTPNEQFF
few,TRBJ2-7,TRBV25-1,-,TGTGCCAGCAGTGCCAACCTCGGACCAGAAGAGCAGTACTTC,CASSANLGPEEQYF
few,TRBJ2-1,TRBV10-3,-,TGTGCCATCAGTCCCTCGGGGGAGACCTACAATGAGCAGTTCTTC,CAISPSGETYNEQFF
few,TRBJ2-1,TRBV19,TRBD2,TGTGCCAGTAGTCACCCCACAACTGGGCGGGAGGCCGACATGAATGAGCAGTTCTTC,CASSHPTTGREADMNEQFF
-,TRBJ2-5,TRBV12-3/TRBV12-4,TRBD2,TGTGCCAGCAGTGGGGACCTAGCGGGGGACGGCAGGGGCCAGTACTTC,CASSGDLAGDGRGQYF
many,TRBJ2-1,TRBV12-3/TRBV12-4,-,TGTGCCAGCAGTTCCACAGCTGAGCAGTTCTTC,CASSSTAEQFF
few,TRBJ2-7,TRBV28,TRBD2,TGTGCCAGCAGTATGGGGCTAGCGGGTGAGCAGTACTTC,CASSMGLAGEQYF
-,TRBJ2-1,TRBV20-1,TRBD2,TGCAGTGCCCGTAACGGGGGGGCCGTTGAGCAGTTCTTC,CSARNGGAVEQFF
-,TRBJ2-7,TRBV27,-,TGTGCCAGCAGTCGGGGTATGCCCTACGAGCAGTACTTC,CASSRGMPYEQYF
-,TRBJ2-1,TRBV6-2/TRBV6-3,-,TGTGCCAGCAGTTACTCTCCGAGGGACTCCTACAATGAGCAGTTCTTC,CASSYSPRDSYNEQFF
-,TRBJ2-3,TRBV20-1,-,TGCAGTGGGGAATACCAGAGCACAGATACGCAGTATTTT,CSGEYQSTDTQYF
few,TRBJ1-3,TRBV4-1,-,TGCGCCAGCACCCGGGACACCCTGGCAGGAAACACCATATATTTT,CASTRDTLAGNTIYF
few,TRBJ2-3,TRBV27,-,TGTGCCAGCAGTTTTGGGCGGACGGGGGATACGCAGTATTTT,CASSFGRTGDTQYF
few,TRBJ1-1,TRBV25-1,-,TGTGCCAGCAATGGGAACACTGAAGCTTTCTTT,CASNGNTEAFF
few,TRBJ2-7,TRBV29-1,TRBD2,TGCAGCGTTCCCAAATCGGGGACTAGCGGACCCTACGAGCAGTACTTC,CSVPKSGTSGPYEQYF